This entry describes one T cell receptor (beta chain). Its antigen is unknown. Germline V gives CDR1 SGHTA, CDR2 FQGNSA. This CDR3 has 18 residues. J was trimmed by 6 bases and V by 2 bases; bases with no gene match: 11. This entry is derived from a study of OX40 agonist ivuxolimab in advanced cancers. Study-level information: The mean age was approximately 60 years, ranging from roughly 23 to 80, with 82.7% of participants male. Study observations and caveats: Researchers report that CD8+ T cells had, on average, more expanded clones than CD4+. With doses of 0.1 to 3.0 mg/kg, CD4+ and CD8+ blood T cells had undergone clonal expansion by week 6.

The protocol was immunoSEQ multiplex PCR, while the TCRdb copy is restricted to in-frame clones and leaves out a portion. The sample lists roughly 46,000 clones; 87% were seen once. Exclusion of a patient followed from autoimmune disease history or systemic immunosuppression. The sample was CD4+ or CD8+ T cells sorted from blood, taken in a trial of the OX40 agonist ivuxolimab. This chain uses TRBV7-2 with TRBJ2-1, with 12 bases lining up with TRBD2. The receptor's source is an adult with an advanced solid tumor such as melanoma, head and neck, liver or kidney cancer. CDR3 residues: CASSLYAPLAGGFNEQFF. CDR3 nucleotide sequence: TGTGCCAGCAGCTTATATGCCCCCCTAGCGGGAGGGTTCAATGAGCAGTTCTTC.